What follows are 2 T cell receptor beta chains derived from one specimen sequenced in a study of blood T cell repertoires in COVID-19. Sequencing used immunoSEQ multiplex PCR; TCRdb keeps in-frame clones, though not all of them. There are roughly 450,000 clones in the sample; roughly 87% occur only once, and about 0.57% lies in the top ten. Sequenced material: PBMCs or T cells enriched from blood (not recorded which). These receptors were obtained from a man between 18 and 29 years old who had recovered from COVID-19.

The chain uses TRBV19 and TRBJ2-3; possible D gene TRBD1, 7 bases. Germline CDR1 reads LNHDA; CDR2 reads SQIVND (reference sequence). The CDR3 has 15 amino acids. The germline V and J ends were trimmed by 6 bases and 2 bases, with 15 bases remaining between them. The CDR3 loop reads CASSRGQGDTDTQYF. CDR3 coding DNA: TGTGCCAGTAGCCGGGGGCAGGGGGACACAGATACGCAGTATTTT.

The CDR3 here is CATSDLNRKNQPQHF. For the CDR3, the DNA is TGTGCCACCAGTGATTTGAACAGAAAAAATCAGCCCCAGCATTTT. This chain joins TRBV24-1 and TRBJ1-5; no reliable D call. Germline CDR1 KGHDR, CDR2 SFDVKD. V was cut by 0 bases and J by 4 bases, with 9 bases left in between. The CDR3 is 15 residues long.